This TCR beta chain is drawn from a study of blood T cell repertoires in COVID-19. Study details: Material from acute and convalescent COVID-19 was sourced from the United States, Italy and Spain. Sources were T cells, B-cell-depleted T cells, or PBMCs; the material itself was cDNA or gDNA.

Method: immunoSEQ multiplex PCR; TCRdb's copy keeps in-frame clones and lacks some. The sample has about 310,000 clones, 80% to 90% seen once. The sample consisted of peripheral blood. The receptor was isolated from a middle-aged man with active or convalescent COVID-19.

The CDR3, as DNA: TGTGCCAGCAGCGGACAGGGGAGGGGAAACACCATATATTTT. This sequence encodes CASSGQGRGNTIYF. The chain uses TRBV2 and TRBJ1-3, with 9 bases lining up with TRBD1. V shed 6 bases and J 4 bases; nucleotides not matched to a gene: 4. Looked up from germline, CDR1 is SNHLY and CDR2 is FYNNEI. The CDR3 sequence is 14 residues long. Full variable domain (remainder filled in from reference TRBV2 and TRBJ1-3): EPEVTQTPSHQVTQMGQEVILRCVPISNHLYFYWYRQILGQKVEFLVSFYNNEISEKSEIFDDQFSVERPDGSNFTLKIRSTKLEDSAMYFCASSGQGRGNTIYFGEGSWLTVV.